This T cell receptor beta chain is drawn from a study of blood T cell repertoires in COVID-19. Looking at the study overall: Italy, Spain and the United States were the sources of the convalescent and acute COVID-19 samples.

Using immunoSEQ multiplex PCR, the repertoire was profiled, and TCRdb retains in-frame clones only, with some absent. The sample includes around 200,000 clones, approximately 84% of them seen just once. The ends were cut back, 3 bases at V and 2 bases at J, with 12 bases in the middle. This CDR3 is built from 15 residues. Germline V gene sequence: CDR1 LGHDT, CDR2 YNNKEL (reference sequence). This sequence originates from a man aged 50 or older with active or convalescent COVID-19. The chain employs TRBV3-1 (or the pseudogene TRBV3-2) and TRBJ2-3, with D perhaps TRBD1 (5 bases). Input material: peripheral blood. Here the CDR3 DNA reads TGTGCCAGCAGCCAGAAGGGGCGATTCACAGATACGCAGTATTTT. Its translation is CASSQKGRFTDTQYF.